The rows below give T cell receptor beta chains drawn from one sample of a study of blood T cell repertoires in COVID-19. Data came from immunoSEQ multiplex PCR; TCRdb stores just in-frame clones and leaves some out. This sample has around 72,000 clones, with approximately 86% found just once. The sample comprised peripheral blood. All receptors come from a woman aged 45-60 years with acute or convalescent COVID-19. Each CDR3 is given with its conserved first and last residue. Each record gives: D gene, clone size, V gene, J gene, CDR3 DNA, CDR3 protein. D genes are given only for firm matches. Size tells how often a clone was seen (once, few, many) or the class of an expanded clone, and some rows leave it out.

>TRBD1|NA|TRBV10-3|TRBJ1-1
TGTGCCATCAGTGAGGGGGACAGGAACACTGAAGCTTTCTTT
CAISEGDRNTEAFF
>NA|NA|TRBV18|TRBJ2-1
TGTGCCAGCTCACTATTAGCCGAGAATGAGCAGTTCTTC
CASSLLAENEQFF
>NA|NA|TRBV7-8|TRBJ1-1
TGTGCCAGCAGCCAAAACAGGGCGCGGGACACTGAAGCTTTCTTT
CASSQNRARDTEAFF
>NA|NA|TRBV4-1|TRBJ1-5
TGCGCCAGCAGCCAAGAAGCCCCTCTAGGGCAGGGTAGTCAGCCCCAGCATTTT
CASSQEAPLGQGSQPQHF
>TRBD1|NA|TRBV24-1|TRBJ2-7
TGTGCCACCAGTGAAGGACAGGGGGGAGAGCAGTACTTC
CATSEGQGGEQYF
>TRBD1|NA|TRBV28|TRBJ2-7
TGTGCCAGTGGGACAGGTGCCTACGAGCAGTACTTC
CASGTGAYEQYF
>NA|NA|TRBV21-1|TRBJ1-3
TGTGCCAGCAGTACCTCCCGGCAGGGCACAGGAAACACCATATATTTT
CASSTSRQGTGNTIYF
>NA|once|TRBV21-1|TRBJ2-2
TGTGCCAGCAGAGTCGGCGGGAGTGTCACCGGGGAGCTGTTTTTT
CASRVGGSVTGELFF
>TRBD1|NA|TRBV28|TRBJ2-3
TGTGCCAGCAGGGGGGAACCGGGACAGGGGAGAGATACGCAGTATTTT
CASRGEPGQGRDTQYF
>NA|NA|TRBV4-2|TRBJ1-5
TGTGCCAGCAGCCAAGGGCTTTGGCAGCCCCAGCATTTT
CASSQGLWQPQHF
>NA|once|TRBV5-1|TRBJ1-6
TGCGCCAGCAGCTTTGACAGGAATAATTCACCCCTCCACTTT
CASSFDRNNSPLHF
>TRBD2|NA|TRBV7-9|TRBJ2-5
TGTGCCAGCAGCTGGTTGATTAGCGGGGAGCCGTGGCAAGAGACCCAGTACTTC
CASSWLISGEPWQETQYF
>TRBD1|NA|TRBV5-6|TRBJ1-2
TGTGCCAGCAGCTTCGGACAGGACTATGGCTACACCTTC
CASSFGQDYGYTF
>TRBD2|NA|TRBV7-7|TRBJ2-3
TGTGCTAGCAGCCTTAGCGGGAGCGGGTCAGATACGCAGTATTTT
CASSLSGSGSDTQYF
>TRBD2|NA|TRBV7-3|TRBJ2-3
TGTGCCAGCAGCTTAATAGCTAGCGGGAGGGCTAGGGAGGATGGCACAGATACGCAGTATTTT
CASSLIASGRAREDGTDTQYF
>NA|NA|TRBV30|TRBJ2-6
TGTGCCTGGAGTGTCTTTGGGGCCGGGGCCAACGTCCTGACTTTC
CAWSVFGAGANVLTF
>NA|NA|TRBV6-6|TRBJ1-6
TGTGCCAGCAGTTACTCGAGTAAAAATTCACCCCTCCACTTT
CASSYSSKNSPLHF
>TRBD1|NA|TRBV6-5|TRBJ2-7
TGTGCCAGCACCCGAGACAGGGGCGCCTACGAGCAGTACTTC
CASTRDRGAYEQYF
>TRBD1|NA|TRBV19|TRBJ1-5
TGTGCCAGTAGTATGGGACAGAAAAATCAGCCCCAGCATTTT
CASSMGQKNQPQHF
>TRBD2|NA|TRBV4-1|TRBJ2-3
TGCGCCAGCAGCCAAGATAGGGCGGGGGGGCCCGATACGCAGTATTTT
CASSQDRAGGPDTQYF
>NA|NA|TRBV11-2|TRBJ2-5
TGTGCCAGCAGCTTAGTCCCGGGCGGGGAAGAGACCCAGTACTTC
CASSLVPGGEETQYF
>NA|NA|TRBV18|TRBJ2-3
TGTGCCAGCTCACCTCTAGGCACAGATACGCAGTATTTT
CASSPLGTDTQYF
>TRBD1|NA|TRBV18|TRBJ2-1
TGTGCCAGCTCACCACTCGGGACAGGGGACAATGAGCAGTTCTTC
CASSPLGTGDNEQFF